A selection of T cell receptor beta chains follows, all from one sample in a study of blood T cell repertoires in COVID-19. Measured with immunoSEQ multiplex PCR; TCRdb has only the in-frame clones, and not every one. The table records 300,000 to 400,000 clones, roughly nine tenths of them present only once. Sequencing was done on a sample of PBMCs or T cells enriched from blood (not recorded which). These receptor sequences come from a woman in her 30s who had been exposed to COVID-19. Both conserved end residues are part of each CDR3. D genes are given only for firm matches. Only some rows state a clone size, as once, few, many or a class for expanded clones.

CDR3 length	clone size	V gene	J gene	D gene	CDR3 protein	CDR3 DNA
13	.	TRBV7-9	TRBJ1-1	TRBD1	CASSLGTESEAFF	TGTGCCAGCAGCTTGGGGACAGAAAGTGAAGCTTTCTTT
14	.	TRBV14	TRBJ1-3	.	CASSFGSFGNTIYF	TGTGCCAGCAGCTTCGGGAGCTTCGGAAACACCATATATTTT
16	.	TRBV7-6	TRBJ1-6	TRBD1	CASSLALGGGHSPLHF	TGTGCCAGCAGCTTAGCGCTTGGAGGGGGCCATTCACCCCTCCACTTT
13	.	TRBV19	TRBJ1-6	TRBD1	CASNRQGNSPLHF	TGTGCCAGTAATCGACAGGGAAATTCACCCCTCCACTTT
15	.	TRBV5-1	TRBJ1-1	.	CASSAWARENTEAFF	TGCGCCAGCAGCGCTTGGGCCAGGGAGAACACTGAAGCTTTCTTT
15	.	TRBV5-1	TRBJ2-7	TRBD1	CASSPPGQGFYEQYF	TGCGCCAGCAGCCCTCCGGGACAGGGGTTCTACGAGCAGTACTTC
14	.	TRBV6-5	TRBJ1-1	.	CASSYSARVTEAFF	TGTGCCAGCAGTTACTCCGCCAGGGTTACTGAAGCTTTCTTT
16	.	TRBV7-3	TRBJ2-2	.	CASSSGAAAGTGELFF	TGTGCCAGCAGCTCTGGGGCCGCAGCGGGCACCGGGGAGCTGTTTTTT
13	.	TRBV7-2	TRBJ1-2	TRBD1	CARQGQYNYGYTF	TGTGCCAGACAGGGGCAGTATAACTATGGCTACACCTTC
17	.	TRBV25-1	TRBJ1-5	TRBD1	CASPTRDRGFFVQPQHF	TGTGCCAGCCCCACGCGAGACAGGGGGTTTTTTGTTCAGCCCCAGCATTTT
12	.	TRBV2	TRBJ1-2	.	CAGRTESYGYTF	TGTGCCGGTAGGACAGAATCTTATGGCTACACCTTC
17	.	TRBV4-1	TRBJ1-6	.	CASSLAPSISYNSPLHF	TGCGCCAGCAGCCTAGCTCCATCCATTTCCTATAATTCACCCCTCCACTTT
13	.	TRBV29-1	TRBJ2-1	TRBD2	CSVDSAGGNEQFF	TGCAGCGTTGACTCAGCGGGGGGGAATGAGCAGTTCTTC
15	.	TRBV5-6	TRBJ1-3	.	CASSLLQVPGNTIYF	TGTGCCAGCAGCTTGCTACAGGTCCCTGGAAACACCATATATTTT
12	.	TRBV29-1	TRBJ2-5	TRBD1	CSVGQGEATQYF	TGCAGCGTGGGACAGGGGGAAGCGACCCAGTACTTC
17	once	TRBV6-2/TRBV6-3	TRBJ2-3	TRBD1	CASSYVVAGGVTDTQYF	TGTGCCAGCAGTTACGTAGTCGCAGGGGGAGTGACAGATACGCAGTATTTT
11	.	TRBV6-5	TRBJ2-7	.	CATGGSGEQYF	TGTGCCACCGGGGGTTCTGGCGAGCAGTACTTC
14	once	TRBV15	TRBJ1-1	.	CATSRGGQPRGAFF	TGTGCCACCAGCAGAGGGGGGCAGCCACGGGGAGCTTTCTTT
13	.	TRBV7-8	TRBJ1-2	.	CASSSRSYYGYTF	TGTGCCAGCAGCTCACGGAGTTACTATGGCTACACCTTC
11	.	TRBV3-1/TRBV3-2	TRBJ1-2	.	CASSQALICTF	TGTGCCAGCAGCCAAGCCTTAATTTGCACCTTC
13	.	TRBV11-2	TRBJ2-2	.	CASSTGNTGELFF	TGTGCCAGCAGCACTGGGAACACCGGGGAGCTGTTTTTT
14	.	TRBV28	TRBJ1-6	.	CASSLRGGNSPLHF	TGTGCCAGCAGTTTGAGGGGGGGTAATTCACCCCTCCACTTT
15	.	TRBV4-1	TRBJ2-1	.	CASSQEVLGPNEQFF	TGCGCCAGCAGCCAAGAGGTACTAGGCCCCAATGAGCAGTTCTTC
16	.	TRBV4-1	TRBJ1-6	.	CASSQVINSYNSPLHF	TGCGCCAGCAGCCAAGTAATTAACTCCTATAATTCACCCCTCCACTTT
12	once	TRBV27	TRBJ1-6	.	CASSFADSPLHF	TGTGCCAGCAGTTTCGCAGATTCACCCCTCCACTTT
17	.	TRBV4-1	TRBJ2-5	TRBD1	CASSQEETGVVGETQYF	TGCGCCAGCAGCCAAGAAGAGACAGGGGTAGTGGGAGAGACCCAGTACTTC
16	.	TRBV7-2	TRBJ2-3	TRBD2	CASSLGLAGGTDTQYF	TGTGCCAGCAGCCTCGGTCTAGCGGGGGGCACAGATACGCAGTATTTT
13	.	TRBV3-1/TRBV3-2	TRBJ1-6	TRBD1	CASSQGTGVPLHF	TGTGCCAGCAGCCAAGGGACAGGGGTACCCCTCCACTTT
15	.	TRBV3-1/TRBV3-2	TRBJ2-1	.	CASSLRDISYNEQFF	TGTGCCAGCAGCCTAAGGGACATATCTTACAATGAGCAGTTCTTC
15	.	TRBV28	TRBJ2-7	TRBD1	CASRSGGVDSYEQYF	TGTGCCAGCAGGTCAGGGGGTGTTGACTCCTACGAGCAGTACTTC
15	few	TRBV4-1	TRBJ1-2	.	CASSQVVLLNYGYTF	TGCGCCAGCAGCCAAGTAGTGTTACTTAACTATGGCTACACCTTC
15	.	TRBV11-2	TRBJ2-5	TRBD2	CASSWGPRRGETQYF	TGTGCCAGCAGCTGGGGCCCCCGGCGGGGGGAGACCCAGTACTTC
12	.	TRBV19	TRBJ1-2	.	CASSRHDYGYTF	TGTGCCAGTAGTAGACATGACTATGGCTACACCTTC
17	.	TRBV30	TRBJ1-6	.	CAWSVVGARAYNSPLHF	TGTGCCTGGAGTGTAGTAGGGGCAAGGGCCTATAATTCACCCCTCCACTTT
15	.	TRBV7-6	TRBJ1-1	TRBD1	CASSSMDRGGTEAFF	TGTGCCAGCAGCTCCATGGACAGGGGTGGTACTGAAGCTTTCTTT
20	once	TRBV11-3	TRBJ1-5	TRBD1	CASSLDPLVTGSYSNQPQHF	TGTGCCAGCAGCTTAGATCCTCTTGTGACAGGGAGTTATAGCAATCAGCCCCAGCATTTT
15	.	TRBV25-1	TRBJ2-7	TRBD2	CASRASGGLAYEQYF	TGTGCCAGCAGGGCTAGCGGGGGCCTAGCCTACGAGCAGTACTTC
13	.	TRBV6-5	TRBJ1-1	.	CASGLQVNTEAFF	TGTGCCAGCGGATTACAGGTTAACACTGAAGCTTTCTTT
14	.	TRBV5-1	TRBJ1-5	.	CASSGGGSNQPQHF	TGCGCCAGCAGTGGGGGAGGTAGCAATCAGCCCCAGCATTTT
13	once	TRBV19	TRBJ1-1	TRBD1	CASSIRGRTEAFF	TGTGCCAGTAGTATAAGGGGGCGAACTGAAGCTTTCTTT
13	.	TRBV7-9	TRBJ1-3	.	CASSPSAYQFADF	TGTGCCAGCAGCCCAAGCGCCTATCAATTCGCGGATTTT
13	.	TRBV4-3	TRBJ2-7	.	CASSLNRGYEQYF	TGCGCCAGCAGCCTTAATCGCGGCTACGAGCAGTACTTC
17	.	TRBV9	TRBJ2-6	.	CASSVGPGNSGANVLTF	TGTGCCAGCAGCGTAGGGCCGGGAAACTCTGGGGCCAACGTCCTGACTTTC
14	.	TRBV6-5	TRBJ1-2	.	CASSYLGLNYGYTF	TGTGCCAGCAGTTACTTGGGACTAAACTATGGCTACACCTTC
16	.	TRBV5-1	TRBJ2-5	.	CASSLALGGAGKTQYF	TGCGCCAGCAGCTTGGCCTTGGGGGGGGCCGGAAAGACCCAGTACTTC
12	.	TRBV4-1	TRBJ1-5	.	CASSQGALPQHF	TGCGCCAGCAGCCAAGGTGCGCTGCCCCAGCATTTT